The rows below give T cell receptor beta chains drawn from one sample of a study of radiotherapy plus CTLA-4 blockade in lung cancer. Produced via immunoSEQ multiplex PCR; TCRdb's table is partial and in-frame only. Of 55,000 to 80,000 clones in the sample, about nine tenths were seen once. Sample: peripheral blood, taken from a patient treated with radiotherapy plus ipilimumab. All receptors come from a human donor with non-small cell lung cancer that progressed on radiotherapy plus ipilimumab. CDR3s include the opening cysteine and the closing phenylalanine or tryptophan. D genes are given only for firm matches. Some rows mark clone size as missing; the rest say once, few, many or name a class of expanded clone.

v_gene	j_gene	abundance	d_gene	CDR3aa	CDR3nt
TRBV4-2	TRBJ2-3	.	TRBD2	CASSQAAGATDTQYF	TGTGCCAGCAGCCAAGCAGCGGGAGCAACAGATACGCAGTATTTT
TRBV14	TRBJ1-2	once	.	CASSQELADNYGYTF	TGTGCCAGCAGCCAAGAGCTAGCGGATAACTATGGCTACACCTTC
TRBV2	TRBJ1-2	.	.	CASSRDSGPTNYGYTF	TGTGCCAGCAGCCGGGACTCTGGACCCACTAACTATGGCTACACCTTC
TRBV9	TRBJ2-3	.	TRBD1	CASNLEGAADTQYF	TGTGCCAGCAACCTCGAGGGGGCCGCAGATACGCAGTATTTT
TRBV27	TRBJ2-3	.	.	CASSPDFLGTDTQYF	TGTGCCAGCAGTCCGGACTTCCTTGGGACAGATACGCAGTATTTT
TRBV28	TRBJ2-5	once	.	CASSPPHGLEQETQYF	TGTGCCAGCAGTCCGCCCCATGGGCTAGAACAAGAGACCCAGTACTTC
TRBV4-1	TRBJ2-4	.	.	CASSQGDGLRNIQYF	TGCGCCAGCAGCCAAGGGGACGGGCTACGTAACATTCAGTACTTC
TRBV30	TRBJ1-1	.	.	CAWSVLQGYTEAFF	TGTGCCTGGAGTGTTTTGCAGGGGTACACTGAAGCTTTCTTT
TRBV10-2	TRBJ2-2	.	TRBD2	CATRLAANTGELFF	TGCGCCACCCGACTAGCGGCGAACACCGGGGAGCTGTTTTTT
TRBV5-4	TRBJ2-3	.	TRBD2	CASSLAGGSGSSDTQYF	TGTGCCAGCAGCTTGGCGGGTGGTAGCGGGAGTTCAGATACGCAGTATTTT
TRBV4-2	TRBJ1-1	.	.	CASSQGRGQGLTEAFF	TGTGCCAGCAGCCAAGGTCGGGGGCAAGGCCTCACTGAAGCTTTCTTT
TRBV2	TRBJ2-5	once	.	CASSGTSGTQYF	TGTGCCAGCAGTGGTACCAGCGGAACCCAGTACTTC
TRBV2	TRBJ1-5	.	.	CASSDVSNQPQHF	TGTGCCAGCAGTGACGTTAGCAATCAGCCCCAGCATTTT
TRBV9	TRBJ2-7	.	TRBD2	CASSTLAGGRDEQYF	TGTGCCAGCAGCACCCTAGCGGGAGGTAGGGACGAGCAGTACTTC
TRBV1	TRBJ2-3	.	.	CTSSHWRPGTSGRLDTQYF	TGCACCAGCAGTCACTGGCGACCCGGGACTAGCGGGAGATTGGATACGCAGTATTTT
TRBV5-4	TRBJ1-5	.	.	CASSLDSNQPQHF	TGTGCCAGCAGCTTGGACAGCAATCAGCCCCAGCATTTT
TRBV4-1	TRBJ2-3	once	TRBD2	CASSQTTSGSFGDTQYF	TGCGCCAGCAGCCAAACAACTAGCGGGAGTTTCGGCGATACGCAGTATTTT
TRBV2	TRBJ2-1	.	.	CASIFDRNYNEQFF	TGTGCCAGCATTTTCGACAGAAACTACAATGAGCAGTTCTTC
TRBV11-2	TRBJ2-1	.	.	CASSLADPSYNEQFF	TGTGCCAGCAGCTTAGCGGATCCCTCCTACAATGAGCAGTTCTTC
TRBV9	TRBJ2-2	.	.	CASSVRGVVGELFF	TGTGCCAGCAGCGTTCGAGGGGTTGTCGGGGAGCTGTTTTTT
TRBV28	TRBJ1-2	.	TRBD1	CASSPGQTYGYTF	TGTGCCAGCAGCCCGGGACAGACCTATGGCTACACCTTC
TRBV5-1	TRBJ2-5	once	TRBD1	CASSEGGTRETQYF	TGCGCCAGCAGTGAAGGGGGCACACGAGAGACCCAGTACTTC
TRBV11-2	TRBJ2-1	.	.	CASSLVRGPMGNEQFF	TGTGCCAGCAGCTTAGTCCGGGGTCCGATGGGCAATGAGCAGTTCTTC
TRBV2	TRBJ2-7	.	.	CASTLGRRSSYEQYF	TGTGCCAGCACTTTGGGACGGAGGAGCTCCTACGAGCAGTACTTC
TRBV25-1	TRBJ2-1	.	TRBD1	CASRSPGQGSYNEQFF	TGTGCCAGCAGAAGTCCCGGACAGGGAAGCTACAATGAGCAGTTCTTC
TRBV6-5	TRBJ2-2	.	TRBD2	CASSYTSEREGGELFF	TGTGCCAGCAGTTACACCTCGGAGCGGGAGGGCGGGGAGCTGTTTTTT
TRBV11-2	TRBJ2-1	.	.	CASRPSSTNEQFF	TGTGCCAGCAGGCCGTCTAGCACCAATGAGCAGTTCTTC
TRBV18	TRBJ2-7	few	.	CASSPRRGPYEQYF	TGTGCCAGCTCACCACGGCGGGGGCCCTACGAGCAGTACTTC
TRBV28	TRBJ1-5	.	.	CASSWAMGESNQPQHF	TGTGCCAGCAGTTGGGCTATGGGAGAGAGCAATCAGCCCCAGCATTTT
TRBV2	TRBJ2-7	.	TRBD1	CASWETGGQYF	TGTGCCAGCTGGGAGACAGGGGGGCAGTACTTC
TRBV6-8	TRBJ2-1	once	TRBD2	CASRPKTSVLFPNEQFF	TGTGCCAGCAGGCCTAAGACTAGCGTCCTTTTCCCCAATGAGCAGTTCTTC
TRBV5-4	TRBJ2-3	.	TRBD2	CASTLTSRADTQYF	TGTGCCAGCACCTTGACTAGCAGGGCAGATACGCAGTATTTT
TRBV4-1	TRBJ1-4	few	.	CASSLYGAYNEKLFF	TGCGCCAGCAGCCTCTACGGGGCCTATAATGAAAAACTGTTTTTT
TRBV28	TRBJ2-5	once	TRBD1	CASSSGQQETQYF	TGTGCCAGCAGTTCGGGACAGCAAGAGACCCAGTACTTC
TRBV19	TRBJ2-3	.	.	CASSIDQGGREDTQYF	TGTGCCAGTAGTATAGATCAAGGAGGGCGGGAAGATACGCAGTATTTT
TRBV28	TRBJ2-5	.	TRBD1	CASSFTYRGLWETQYF	TGTGCCAGCAGTTTTACGTACAGGGGGCTCTGGGAGACCCAGTACTTC
TRBV10-2	TRBJ1-1	.	.	CASKAGGGDTEAFF	TGCGCCAGCAAGGCCGGGGGAGGGGACACTGAAGCTTTCTTT